Described below is a single T cell receptor beta chain sequence and its context. Its antigen is unidentified. This record comes from a study of beta chain features in type 1 diabetes. As for the study in general: Summed over all samples, the examined sorted cells came to roughly 110 million.

V lost 4 bases and J 5 bases, leaving 12 bases between the germline ends. Germline lookup yields CDR1 KGHSH and CDR2 LQKENI. This CDR3 region has 14 residues. Expressed TCRB transcripts were sequenced after all isolated RNA was converted to cDNA. The repertoire was sequenced with immunoSEQ multiplex PCR; TCRdb's copy has only in-frame clones and lacks some. This table holds about 900,000 clones, 17% found once. General study findings and limits: Whether TCRB rearrangement is influenced by HLA type was left unresolved in this analysis. Possible PCR preference for shorter templates applied equally to patients and controls.

This TCR was recovered from a woman aged 18 to 35 in good health. The material sequenced was naive CD4+ T cells from blood. The J gene is TRBJ1-5, the V gene TRBV18; TRBD1 might be the D (6 bases). CDR3 DNA: TGTGCCAGCTCACTAACAGGGTTTGATCAGCCCCAGCATTTT. It yields the protein CASSLTGFDQPQHF.